This T cell receptor beta chain emerged from a study of PD-1 blockade in classical Hodgkin lymphoma. J was trimmed by 4 bases and V by 3 bases; bases with no gene match: 9. The CDR3 is 17 residues long. Germline V gene data show CDR1 as LNHDA and CDR2 as SQIVND (reference sequence). This clone was recorded a few times. Antigen: not known. Notes on the study in general: Nothing has yet pinned down what causes the repertoire differences, possibly disease activity or prior therapy.

Regarding time point: cycle 4 day 1 (C4D1), after around six weeks of nivolumab. In every patient, relapse followed autologous stem cell transplantation, while exposure to brentuximab vedotin differed. Purified CD4+ T cells were obtained from thawed PBMCs through magnetic negative selection. Sequenced by immunoSEQ multiplex PCR; TCRdb stores in-frame clones only, minus some. The repertoire holds around 18,000 clones, roughly 65% seen once, with roughly 2.6% in the top ten. This TCR derives from a human donor with classical Hodgkin lymphoma. The starting material was CD4+ T cells from blood, obtained before the fourth cycle of nivolumab. The V and J genes are TRBV19 and TRBJ2-5, with 12 positions matching TRBD2. The CDR3 spells CASSIRASGGASETQYF. The CDR3, as DNA: TGTGCCAGTAGTATCAGGGCTAGCGGGGGGGCGTCAGAGACCCAGTACTTC.